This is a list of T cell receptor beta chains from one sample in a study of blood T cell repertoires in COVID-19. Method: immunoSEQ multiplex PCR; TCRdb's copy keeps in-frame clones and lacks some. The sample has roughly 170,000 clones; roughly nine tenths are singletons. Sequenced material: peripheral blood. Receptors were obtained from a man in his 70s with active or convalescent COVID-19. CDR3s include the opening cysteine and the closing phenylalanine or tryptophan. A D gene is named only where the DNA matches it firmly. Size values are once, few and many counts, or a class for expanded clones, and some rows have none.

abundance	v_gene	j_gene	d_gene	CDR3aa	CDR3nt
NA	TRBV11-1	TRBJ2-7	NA	CASSLYNTYEQYF	TGTGCCAGCAGCTTATACAATACCTACGAGCAGTACTTC
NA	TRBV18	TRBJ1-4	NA	CASSPVRVSTNEKLFF	TGTGCCAGCTCACCAGTCAGGGTATCAACTAATGAAAAACTGTTTTTT
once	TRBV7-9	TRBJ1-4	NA	CASSLAGATNEKLFF	TGTGCCAGCAGCTTAGCGGGGGCGACTAATGAAAAACTGTTTTTT
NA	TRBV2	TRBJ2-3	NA	CASSEARYSTDTQYF	TGTGCCAGCAGTGAAGCCAGATATAGCACAGATACGCAGTATTTT
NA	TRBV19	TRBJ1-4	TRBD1	CASRDRGRVANEKLFF	TGTGCCAGTAGAGACAGGGGGCGCGTGGCTAATGAAAAACTGTTTTTT
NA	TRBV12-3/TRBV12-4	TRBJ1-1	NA	CASTPGSYTEAFF	TGTGCCAGCACCCCAGGCAGCTACACTGAAGCTTTCTTT
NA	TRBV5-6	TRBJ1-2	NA	CASSLGLAYGYTF	TGTGCCAGCAGCTTGGGGTTGGCCTATGGCTACACCTTC
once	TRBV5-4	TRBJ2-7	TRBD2	CASSPTSGITHEQYF	TGTGCCAGCAGTCCGACTAGCGGGATAACCCACGAGCAGTACTTC
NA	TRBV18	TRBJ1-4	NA	CASSRDINEKLFF	TGTGCCAGCTCTAGGGACATTAATGAAAAACTGTTTTTT
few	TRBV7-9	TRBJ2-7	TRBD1	CASSSTPGTGIYEQYF	TGTGCCAGCAGCTCCACCCCGGGGACAGGGATCTACGAGCAGTACTTC
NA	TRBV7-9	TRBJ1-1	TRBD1	CASSLYGGTANTEAFF	TGTGCCAGCAGCCTCTACGGAGGGACAGCGAACACTGAAGCTTTCTTT
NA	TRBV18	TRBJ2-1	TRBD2	CASSPTGRAIDEQFF	TGTGCCAGCTCACCAACCGGGAGGGCCATAGATGAGCAGTTCTTC
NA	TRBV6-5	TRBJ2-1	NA	CASSLGDSSYNEQFF	TGTGCCAGCAGTCTAGGGGATAGCTCCTACAATGAGCAGTTCTTC
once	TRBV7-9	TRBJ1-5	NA	CASSSGLGPQHF	TGTGCCAGCAGCTCCGGCCTAGGGCCCCAGCATTTT
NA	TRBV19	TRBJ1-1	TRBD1	CASSLRTGDNTEAFF	TGTGCCAGTAGTCTCCGGACAGGGGATAACACTGAAGCTTTCTTT
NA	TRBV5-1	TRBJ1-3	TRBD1	CASSSGTDGNTIYF	TGCGCCAGCAGCTCCGGGACAGATGGAAACACCATATATTTT
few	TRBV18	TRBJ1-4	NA	CASSRLGALLEKLFF	TGTGCCAGCTCTCGCTTGGGGGCACTTTTGGAAAAACTGTTTTTT
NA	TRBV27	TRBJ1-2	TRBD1	CASSLWGQGIYGYTF	TGTGCCAGCAGTTTATGGGGACAGGGGATCTATGGCTACACCTTC
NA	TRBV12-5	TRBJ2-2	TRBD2	CASGLTSRLANNANTGELFF	TGTGCTAGTGGTTTGACGTCGAGACTAGCGAATAACGCGAACACCGGGGAGCTGTTTTTT
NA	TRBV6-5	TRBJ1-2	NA	CASSPRGGSVYGYTF	TGTGCCAGCAGCCCCCGAGGGGGATCCGTCTATGGCTACACCTTC
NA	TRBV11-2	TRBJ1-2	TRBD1	CASSPGQPSRYTF	TGTGCCAGCAGCCCGGGACAGCCGAGTCGCTACACCTTC
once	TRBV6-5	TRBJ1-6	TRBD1	CASTKDRGNSPLHF	TGTGCCAGCACCAAGGACAGGGGTAATTCACCCCTCCACTTT
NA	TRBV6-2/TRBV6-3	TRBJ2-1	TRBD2	CASSSRTSASYNEQFF	TGTGCCAGCAGTTCTAGGACTAGCGCTTCCTACAATGAGCAGTTCTTC
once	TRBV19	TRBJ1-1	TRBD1	CASSILQGARTEAFF	TGTGCCAGTAGTATCCTACAGGGGGCGCGGACTGAAGCTTTCTTT
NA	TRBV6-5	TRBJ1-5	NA	CASTVGNQPQHF	TGTGCCAGCACGGTGGGCAATCAGCCCCAGCATTTT
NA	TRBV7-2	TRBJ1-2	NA	CASSLGQALYGYTF	TGTGCCAGCAGCTTAGGACAGGCATTATATGGCTACACCTTC
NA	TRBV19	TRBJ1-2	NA	CASTQDRIAVYGYTF	TGTGCCAGTACTCAAGACAGGATTGCAGTCTATGGCTACACCTTC
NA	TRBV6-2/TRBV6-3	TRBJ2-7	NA	CASSYRRVNEQYF	TGTGCCAGCAGTTACAGGAGGGTAAACGAGCAGTACTTC
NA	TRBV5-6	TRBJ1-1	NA	CASSIRSPNTEAFF	TGTGCCAGCAGCATCCGGAGCCCGAACACTGAAGCTTTCTTT
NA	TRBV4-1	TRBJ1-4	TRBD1	CASSQDVGTGGEEKLFF	TGCGCCAGCAGCCAAGATGTCGGGACAGGTGGTGAGGAAAAACTGTTTTTT
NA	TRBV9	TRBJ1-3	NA	CASSVNPGSRGNTIYF	TGTGCCAGCAGCGTTAATCCGGGGTCGAGAGGAAACACCATATATTTT
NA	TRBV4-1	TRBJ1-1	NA	CASSQTAGRNTEAFF	TGCGCCAGCAGCCAGACTGCGGGTCGGAACACTGAAGCTTTCTTT
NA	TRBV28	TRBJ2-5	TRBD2	CASSLSLAGVSKTQYF	TGTGCCAGCAGTTTAAGTTTAGCGGGAGTATCCAAGACCCAGTACTTC
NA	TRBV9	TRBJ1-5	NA	CASSPAGSQPQHF	TGTGCCAGCAGCCCAGCGGGGTCTCAGCCCCAGCATTTT
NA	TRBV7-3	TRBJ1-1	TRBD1	CASSLAPAGTAKAFF	TGTGCCAGCAGCTTAGCCCCGGCCGGGACAGCGAAAGCTTTCTTT
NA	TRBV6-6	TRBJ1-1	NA	CASSPEIVTEAFF	TGTGCCAGCAGTCCGGAGATAGTTACTGAAGCTTTCTTT
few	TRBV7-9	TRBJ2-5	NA	CASSLMAGQETQYF	TGTGCCAGCAGCTTAATGGCGGGGCAAGAGACCCAGTACTTC
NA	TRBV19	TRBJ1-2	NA	CASSGQNYGYTF	TGTGCCAGTAGTGGGCAGAACTATGGCTACACCTTC
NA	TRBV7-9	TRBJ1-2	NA	CASSLTPANYGYTF	TGTGCCAGCAGCCTCACTCCGGCTAACTATGGCTACACCTTC
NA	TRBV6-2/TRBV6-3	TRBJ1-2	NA	CASSFVRLENYGYTF	TGTGCCAGCAGTTTTGTAAGGTTGGAGAACTATGGCTACACCTTC
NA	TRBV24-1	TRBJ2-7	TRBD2	CATQGSSGAREQYF	TGTGCCACCCAAGGTTCTAGCGGCGCGAGGGAGCAGTACTTC
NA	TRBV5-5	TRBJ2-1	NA	CASSLGGPNEQFF	TGTGCCAGCAGCTTGGGGGGGCCCAATGAGCAGTTCTTC
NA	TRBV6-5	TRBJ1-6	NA	CASRRTGGGFSPLHF	TGTGCCAGCAGACGGACGGGAGGCGGGTTCTCACCCCTCCACTTT
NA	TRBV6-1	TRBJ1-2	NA	CASSEAPGGGYGYTF	TGTGCCAGCAGTGAAGCACCGGGAGGCGGCTATGGCTACACCTTC
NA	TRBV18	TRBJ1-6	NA	CASSLEGNSPLHF	TGTGCCAGCTCTTTGGAGGGCAATTCACCCCTCCACTTT
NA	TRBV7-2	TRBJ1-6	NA	CASSLDQVPNSPLHF	TGTGCCAGCAGCTTAGATCAGGTTCCGAATTCACCCCTCCACTTT
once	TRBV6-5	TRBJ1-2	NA	CASKGQVGLGGYTF	TGTGCCAGCAAGGGGCAGGTTGGGTTGGGGGGCTACACCTTC
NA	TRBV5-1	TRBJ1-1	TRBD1	CASSLSGGTEAFF	TGCGCCAGCAGCTTGTCAGGGGGGACTGAAGCTTTCTTT
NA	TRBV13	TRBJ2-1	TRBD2	CASSLVLAVYNEQFF	TGTGCCAGCAGCTTAGTGCTAGCGGTCTACAATGAGCAGTTCTTC
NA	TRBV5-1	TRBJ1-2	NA	CASSGRGDYGYTF	TGCGCCAGCAGTGGGCGGGGAGACTATGGCTACACCTTC
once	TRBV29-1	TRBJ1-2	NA	CSVEPKTGFSYGYTF	TGCAGCGTTGAACCCAAGACAGGTTTCTCCTATGGCTACACCTTC
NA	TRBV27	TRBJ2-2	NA	CASRPHRVANTGELFF	TGTGCCAGCAGACCTCACAGGGTTGCGAACACCGGGGAGCTGTTTTTT
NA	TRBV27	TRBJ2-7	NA	CASSLWVTGSSYEQYF	TGTGCCAGCAGTTTATGGGTGACAGGATCCTCCTACGAGCAGTACTTC
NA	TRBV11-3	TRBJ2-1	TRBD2	CASSSGLAGGNEQFF	TGTGCCAGCAGCTCTGGACTAGCGGGAGGCAATGAGCAGTTCTTC
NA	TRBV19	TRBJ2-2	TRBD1	CASSLDRADTGELFF	TGTGCCAGTAGCCTTGACAGGGCGGACACCGGGGAGCTGTTTTTT
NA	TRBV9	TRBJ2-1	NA	CASSVEGQPAEQFF	TGTGCCAGCAGCGTAGAGGGACAACCGGCTGAGCAGTTCTTC
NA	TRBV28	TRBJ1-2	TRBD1	CASSYPGQGSVTNYGYTF	TGTGCCAGCAGCTATCCAGGACAGGGGTCGGTGACTAACTATGGCTACACCTTC